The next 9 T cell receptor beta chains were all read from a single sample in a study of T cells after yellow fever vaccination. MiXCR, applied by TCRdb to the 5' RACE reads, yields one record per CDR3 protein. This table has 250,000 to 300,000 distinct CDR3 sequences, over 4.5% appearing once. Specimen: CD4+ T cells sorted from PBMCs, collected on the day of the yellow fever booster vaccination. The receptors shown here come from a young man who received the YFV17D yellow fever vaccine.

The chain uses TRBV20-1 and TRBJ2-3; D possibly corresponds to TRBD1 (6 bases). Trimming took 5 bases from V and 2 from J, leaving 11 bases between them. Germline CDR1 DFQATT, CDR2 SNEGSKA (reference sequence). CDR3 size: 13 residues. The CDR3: CSAQTGITDTQYF. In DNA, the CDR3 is TGCAGTGCTCAGACAGGCATCACAGATACGCAGTATTTT.

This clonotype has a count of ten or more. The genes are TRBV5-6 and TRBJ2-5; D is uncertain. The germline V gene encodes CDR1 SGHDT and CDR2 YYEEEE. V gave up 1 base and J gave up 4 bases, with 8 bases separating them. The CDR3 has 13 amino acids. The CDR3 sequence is CASSLRLGETQYF. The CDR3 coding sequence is TGTGCCAGCAGCTTGCGATTGGGAGAGACCCAGTACTTC.

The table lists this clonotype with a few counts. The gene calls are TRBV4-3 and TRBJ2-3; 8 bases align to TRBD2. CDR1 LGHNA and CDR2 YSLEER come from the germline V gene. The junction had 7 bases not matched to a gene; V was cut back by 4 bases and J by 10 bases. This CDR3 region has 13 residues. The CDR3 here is CASSPTGGVSQYF. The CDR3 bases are TGCGCCAGCAGCCCCACCGGGGGGGTTTCGCAGTATTTT.

The CDR3 DNA is TGTGCCGCGAAGGGGAGTGTCTATGGCTACACCTTC. This codes for CAAKGSVYGYTF. The chain uses TRBV19 and TRBJ1-2; D possibly corresponds to TRBD1 (5 bases). The CDR3 runs 12 residues. Trimming cost V 11 bases and J 4 bases, with 14 bases left between them. Germline V gene lookup returns CDR1 LNHDA and CDR2 SQIVND (reference sequence).

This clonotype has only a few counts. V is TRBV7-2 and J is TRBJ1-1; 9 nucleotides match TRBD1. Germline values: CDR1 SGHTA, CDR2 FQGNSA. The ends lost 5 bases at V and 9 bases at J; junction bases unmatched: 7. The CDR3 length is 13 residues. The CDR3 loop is CASSSDRGGKAFF. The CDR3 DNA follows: TGTGCCAGCAGCAGTGACAGGGGGGGAAAAGCTTTCTTT. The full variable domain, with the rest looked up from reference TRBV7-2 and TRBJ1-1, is GAGVSQSPSNKVTEKGKDVELRCDPISGHTALYWYRQSLGQGLEFLIYFQGNSAPDKSGLPSDRFSAERTGGSVSTLTIQRTQQEDSAVYLCASSSDRGGKAFFGQGTRLTVV.

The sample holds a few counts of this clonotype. The CDR3: CATKGGGGNQPQHF. As DNA, the CDR3 is TGTGCCACCAAAGGGGGAGGCGGGAATCAGCCCCAGCATTTT. J is TRBJ1-5 and V is TRBV7-9; D may be TRBD1 (6 bases). Germline V CDR1 and CDR2: SEHNR, FQNEAQ (reference sequence). The CDR3 contains 14 residues. V lost 10 bases, J lost 4 bases, and 17 bases lay in between. Together with reference TRBV7-9 and TRBJ1-5, the CDR3 gives the full variable domain: DTGVSQNPRHKITKRGQNVTFRCDPISEHNRLYWYRQTLGQGPEFLTYFQNEAQLEKSRLLSDRFSAERPKGSFSTLEIQRTEQGDSAMYLCATKGGGGNQPQHFGDGTRLSIL.

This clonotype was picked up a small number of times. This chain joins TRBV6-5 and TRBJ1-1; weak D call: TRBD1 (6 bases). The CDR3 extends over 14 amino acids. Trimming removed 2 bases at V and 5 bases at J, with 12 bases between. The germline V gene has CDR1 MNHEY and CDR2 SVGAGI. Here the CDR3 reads CASSYPGGGTEAFF. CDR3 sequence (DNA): TGTGCCAGCAGTTACCCCGGGGGCGGTACTGAAGCTTTCTTT.

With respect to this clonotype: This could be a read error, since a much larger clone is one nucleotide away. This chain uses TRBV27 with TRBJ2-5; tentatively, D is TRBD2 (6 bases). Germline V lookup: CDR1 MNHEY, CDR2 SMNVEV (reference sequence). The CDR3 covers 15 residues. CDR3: CASCFYYPGEETQYF. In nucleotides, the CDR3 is TGTGCCAGCTGTTTTTATTATCCGGGGGAAGAGACCCAGTACTTC.

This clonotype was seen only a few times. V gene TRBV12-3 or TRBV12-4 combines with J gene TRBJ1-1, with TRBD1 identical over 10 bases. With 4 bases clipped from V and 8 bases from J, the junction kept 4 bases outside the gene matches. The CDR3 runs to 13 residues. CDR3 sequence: CASSSRDRGEAFF. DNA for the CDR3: TGTGCCAGCAGTTCCCGGGACAGGGGCGAAGCTTTCTTT.